This entry lists 4 T cell receptor beta chains sequenced from one sample in a study of molecular identifiers for immune sequencing clone quantification. TCRdb independently ran MiXCR on the PCR reads; one entry per CDR3 protein. Of around 89,000 distinct CDR3 sequences in the sample, 15% to 20% were seen once. The specimen sequenced was naive CD8+ T cells from blood, with Jurkat cell RNA spiked in. The subset was: FACS-sorted CD8+CD4-CCR7+CD45RA+ naive T cells. The source is a human donor in good health. Some libraries in this study had Jurkat cell RNA spiked in.

This clonotype was picked up many times. The V gene is TRBV7-9, the J gene TRBJ2-1; unclear D gene. This CDR3 region has 12 residues. Germline loops: CDR1 SEHNR, CDR2 FQNEAQ (reference sequence). The V end was cut by 0 bases, the J end by 6 bases, with 3 bases between. CDR3 residues: CASSLAVNEQFF. As DNA, the CDR3 is TGTGCCAGCAGCTTAGCGGTCAATGAGCAGTTCTTC.

This clonotype has at least ten counts. V usage is TRBV7-6 and J usage is TRBJ1-1; 7 bases align to TRBD1. Trimming removed 5 bases from V and 11 bases from J; junction bases left unmatched: 14. Germline CDR1 and CDR2: SGHVS and FNYEAQ. This CDR3 contains 14 residues. Here the CDR3 reads CASSPTGDPVGAFF. For the CDR3, the DNA is TGTGCCAGCAGCCCAACAGGGGACCCTGTGGGGGCTTTCTTT.

This clonotype was detected many times. The chain recombines TRBV14 with TRBJ2-5, with D unclear. Germline V gives CDR1 SGHDN, CDR2 FVKESK. Trimming took off 2 bases at V and 0 bases at J, with 1 base between the two ends. The CDR3 runs to 12 residues. This chain's CDR3 is CASSQYQETQYF. The DNA for the CDR3 is TGTGCCAGCAGCCAATACCAAGAGACCCAGTACTTC.

The V call is TRBV13, the J call TRBJ2-1; the D call may be TRBD1 or TRBD2 (6 bases each). From germline, CDR1 is PRHDT and CDR2 FYEKMQ (reference sequence). The CDR3 spans 16 residues. V dropped 8 bases and J dropped 2 bases, with 19 bases sitting between them. CDR3 region: CASEEVKGGTYNEQFF. Here the CDR3 DNA reads TGTGCCAGCGAGGAGGTTAAGGGGGGTACCTACAATGAGCAGTTCTTC.